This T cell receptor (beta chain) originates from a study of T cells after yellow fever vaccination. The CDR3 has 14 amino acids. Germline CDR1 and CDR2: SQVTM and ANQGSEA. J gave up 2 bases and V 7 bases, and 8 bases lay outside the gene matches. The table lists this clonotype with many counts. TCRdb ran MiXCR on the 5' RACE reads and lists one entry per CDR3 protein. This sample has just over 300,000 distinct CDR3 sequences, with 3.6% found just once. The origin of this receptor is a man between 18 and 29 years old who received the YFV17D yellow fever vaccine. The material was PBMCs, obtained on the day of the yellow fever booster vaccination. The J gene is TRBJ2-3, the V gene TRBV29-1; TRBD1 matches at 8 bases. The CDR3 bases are TGCAGCGGGGGACAGGTGTTTCTCACAGATACGCAGTATTTT. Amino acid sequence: CSGGQVFLTDTQYF.